A single T cell receptor (beta chain) is shown here with its context. The source of the sample is a study of blood T cell repertoires in COVID-19. Across the study: In each case, the material was cDNA or gDNA derived from T cells, B-cell-depleted T cells, or PBMCs.

Clones were sequenced by immunoSEQ multiplex PCR, and TCRdb holds only the in-frame ones, with some missing. Altogether 150,000 to 160,000 clones are present, about 73% being singletons, with the ten largest covering roughly 1.8%. V gave up 5 bases and J gave up 2 bases; unmatched junction bases: 4. The CDR3 is 15 residues long. Germline V lookup: CDR1 SNHLY, CDR2 FYNNEI. The sequence was collected from a man aged 80 or over with acute or convalescent COVID-19. The chain employs TRBV2 and TRBJ1-3; 9 bases line up with TRBD1. The source material was peripheral blood. CDR3: CASSIQGAAGNTIYF. The CDR3 coding sequence is TGTGCCAGCAGTATACAGGGGGCGGCTGGAAACACCATATATTTT. The full variable domain, completed using reference TRBV2 and TRBJ1-3, is EPEVTQTPSHQVTQMGQEVILRCVPISNHLYFYWYRQILGQKVEFLVSFYNNEISEKSEIFDDQFSVERPDGSNFTLKIRSTKLEDSAMYFCASSIQGAAGNTIYFGEGSWLTVV.